These T cell receptor beta chains were read from a single sample in a study of CD8+ T cells in alopecia areata. Only in-frame clones appear in the TCRdb table, and some are missing; sequencing was by immunoSEQ multiplex PCR. This table holds 45,000 to 70,000 clones, about 96% found once. The material sequenced was CD8+ T cells sorted from blood, taken at week 0. These receptors originate from a human donor with alopecia areata. Each CDR3 is given with its conserved first and last residue. Fields, in order: J gene, D gene, clone size, V gene, CDR3 protein, CDR3 DNA. D genes are given only for firm matches. Size is omitted from some rows. Given values are once, few, many or a class for expanded clones.

TRBJ1-1	TRBD1	NA	TRBV6-6	CAISGGTGTEAFF	TGTGCCATCAGTGGAGGGACAGGCACTGAAGCTTTCTTT
TRBJ2-2	NA	NA	TRBV4-2	CASSHSTPNTGELFF	TGTGCCAGCAGCCACTCTACGCCGAACACCGGGGAGCTGTTTTTT
TRBJ2-3	NA	NA	TRBV6-5	CASSYSGEGDTQYF	TGTGCCAGCAGTTACTCGGGGGAAGGGGATACGCAGTATTTT
TRBJ2-1	NA	NA	TRBV30	CAWSLGVGNEQFF	TGTGCCTGGAGTCTAGGGGTGGGCAATGAGCAGTTCTTC
TRBJ2-5	NA	NA	TRBV7-6	CASSLAGTLQETQYF	TGTGCCAGCAGCTTAGCGGGGACATTACAAGAGACCCAGTACTTC
TRBJ2-7	TRBD1	NA	TRBV14	CASSLQPRQGAGEQYF	TGTGCCAGCAGCCTTCAACCCCGACAGGGGGCAGGAGAGCAGTACTTC
TRBJ2-3	NA	NA	TRBV6-5	CASSYTSTDTQYF	TGTGCCAGCAGTTATACTAGCACAGATACGCAGTATTTT
TRBJ1-2	NA	NA	TRBV6-5	CASSSGPYYGYTF	TGTGCCAGCAGCTCCGGGCCCTACTATGGCTACACCTTC
TRBJ2-5	NA	NA	TRBV6-6	CASYRTAGQETQYF	TGTGCCAGCTATCGAACAGCAGGCCAAGAGACCCAGTACTTC
TRBJ2-7	TRBD2	NA	TRBV4-1	CASSQAGRGVYEQYF	TGCGCCAGCAGCCAAGCCGGGCGGGGGGTCTACGAGCAGTACTTC
TRBJ2-1	TRBD1	NA	TRBV5-1	CASSLALLGRGRASSLYNEQFF	TGCGCCAGCAGCTTGGCCTTGTTGGGTAGGGGGCGCGCGTCTAGCCTTTACAATGAGCAGTTCTTC
TRBJ2-7	NA	NA	TRBV29-1	CSVENRRKGVYEQYF	TGCAGCGTTGAGAACAGAAGAAAAGGGGTGTACGAGCAGTACTTC
TRBJ2-7	TRBD1	NA	TRBV4-1	CASSLRGGSSYEQYF	TGCGCCAGCAGCCTAAGAGGGGGCAGCTCCTACGAGCAGTACTTC
TRBJ1-1	TRBD1	NA	TRBV7-8	CASSWRTGADMNTEAFF	TGTGCCAGCAGCTGGCGGACAGGGGCCGACATGAACACTGAAGCTTTCTTT
TRBJ1-1	TRBD1	NA	TRBV6-5	CASSSTGAEAFF	TGTGCCAGCAGTTCCACAGGGGCTGAAGCTTTCTTT
TRBJ2-5	NA	NA	TRBV29-1	CSVGEGVSPRTETQYF	TGCAGCGTTGGAGAGGGCGTTTCCCCGCGTACGGAGACCCAGTACTTC
TRBJ2-3	TRBD2	NA	TRBV6-5	CASSYGSGGDTQYF	TGTGCCAGCAGTTACGGTAGCGGGGGGGATACGCAGTATTTT
TRBJ2-3	TRBD2	once	TRBV30	CAWSGGASTDTQYF	TGTGCCTGGAGCGGGGGGGCTAGCACAGATACGCAGTATTTT
TRBJ2-3	TRBD2	NA	TRBV5-1	CATRLAGGTGDTQYF	TGCGCCACCCGCCTAGCGGGGGGGACCGGAGATACGCAGTATTTT
TRBJ2-3	NA	NA	TRBV29-1	CSVFHGGDTQYF	TGCAGCGTTTTCCACGGGGGAGATACGCAGTATTTT
TRBJ2-5	TRBD2	NA	TRBV27	CASSSPSLAGESHF	TGTGCCAGCAGTTCGCCATCCCTAGCGGGAGAGTCGCACTTC
TRBJ2-7	NA	NA	TRBV23-1	CASSQSEDRTYEQYF	TGCGCCAGCAGTCAATCTGAGGACAGAACCTACGAGCAGTACTTC
TRBJ2-2	NA	NA	TRBV6-5	CASSLDSPGNTGELFF	TGTGCCAGCAGTTTAGACTCCCCGGGGAACACCGGGGAGCTGTTTTTT
TRBJ2-5	NA	NA	TRBV7-9	CASSPRRDLNQETQYF	TGTGCCAGCAGCCCCCGAAGGGATTTGAATCAAGAGACCCAGTACTTC
TRBJ2-1	TRBD2	NA	TRBV4-3	CASSQDRGEAGGQNEQFF	TGCGCCAGCAGCCAAGATCGGGGGGAGGCGGGGGGGCAGAATGAGCAGTTCTTC
TRBJ2-1	TRBD2	NA	TRBV5-6	CASSLLASGAPRSYNEQFF	TGTGCCAGCAGCTTGCTGGCTAGCGGGGCCCCGAGGTCCTACAATGAGCAGTTCTTC
TRBJ2-3	NA	NA	TRBV6-5	CASSFLSGSSTDTQYF	TGTGCCAGCAGTTTCTTGAGCGGCTCTAGCACAGATACGCAGTATTTT
TRBJ2-7	NA	NA	TRBV29-1	CSVEEGSYEQYF	TGCAGCGTTGAAGAGGGCAGCTACGAGCAGTACTTC
TRBJ2-7	TRBD1	NA	TRBV4-1	CASSQKAGTVTYEQYF	TGCGCCAGCAGCCAAAAAGCCGGGACAGTAACCTACGAGCAGTACTTC
TRBJ2-5	NA	NA	TRBV29-1	CSVEGPQWAETQYF	TGCAGCGTTGAGGGGCCTCAGTGGGCAGAGACCCAGTACTTC
TRBJ1-1	TRBD1	NA	TRBV7-9	CASSPVGTGRPEAFF	TGTGCCAGCAGCCCGGTGGGGACAGGGAGACCTGAAGCTTTCTTT
TRBJ1-2	NA	NA	TRBV27	CASREGDYGYTF	TGTGCCAGCAGGGAGGGAGACTATGGCTACACCTTC
TRBJ2-1	NA	NA	TRBV4-2	CASSSYQVSYNEQFF	TGTGCCAGCAGCTCCTACCAGGTATCGTACAATGAGCAGTTCTTC
TRBJ2-7	TRBD1	once	TRBV11-1	CASSPNRGQLEQYF	TGTGCCAGCAGCCCGAACAGGGGGCAACTCGAGCAGTACTTC
TRBJ2-3	NA	NA	TRBV14	CASSQDGTVATDTQYF	TGTGCCAGCAGCCAAGATGGGACTGTGGCGACAGATACGCAGTATTTT
TRBJ2-1	NA	NA	TRBV7-2	CASSLNGELYNEQFF	TGTGCCAGCAGCTTAAACGGGGAGCTATACAATGAGCAGTTCTTC
TRBJ1-4	NA	NA	TRBV6-6	CASSNAEQVEKLFF	TGTGCCAGCAGTAACGCGGAACAGGTTGAAAAACTGTTTTTT
TRBJ2-7	NA	NA	TRBV4-1	CASSQDSGLAYEQYF	TGCGCCAGCAGCCAAGATTCGGGCCTCGCGTACGAGCAGTACTTC
TRBJ1-2	NA	once	TRBV7-6	CASSLARGEGYTF	TGTGCCAGCAGCTTAGCTCGGGGGGAAGGCTACACCTTC
TRBJ2-7	TRBD1	NA	TRBV5-1	CATRGQPGQGCLYEQYF	TGCGCCACCCGAGGACAGCCGGGACAGGGTTGTCTCTACGAGCAGTACTTC
TRBJ2-7	TRBD1	NA	TRBV15	CATPTPGTGPYEQYF	TGTGCCACCCCTACGCCCGGGACAGGGCCCTACGAGCAGTACTTC
TRBJ2-5	NA	NA	TRBV7-9	CASSHEGRETQYF	TGTGCCAGCAGCCACGAGGGAAGGGAGACCCAGTACTTC
TRBJ2-2	NA	NA	TRBV29-1	CSVAMGTGELFF	TGCAGCGTTGCGATGGGGACCGGGGAGCTGTTTTTT
TRBJ1-1	NA	NA	TRBV19	CASSISENTEAFF	TGTGCCAGTAGTATTTCGGAGAACACTGAAGCTTTCTTT
TRBJ2-7	NA	NA	TRBV14	CASSPGAAHEQYF	TGTGCCAGCAGCCCTGGCGCAGCGCACGAGCAGTACTTC
TRBJ2-1	NA	NA	TRBV2	CASSTLKQGNEQFF	TGTGCCAGCAGTACCTTAAAACAGGGTAATGAGCAGTTCTTC